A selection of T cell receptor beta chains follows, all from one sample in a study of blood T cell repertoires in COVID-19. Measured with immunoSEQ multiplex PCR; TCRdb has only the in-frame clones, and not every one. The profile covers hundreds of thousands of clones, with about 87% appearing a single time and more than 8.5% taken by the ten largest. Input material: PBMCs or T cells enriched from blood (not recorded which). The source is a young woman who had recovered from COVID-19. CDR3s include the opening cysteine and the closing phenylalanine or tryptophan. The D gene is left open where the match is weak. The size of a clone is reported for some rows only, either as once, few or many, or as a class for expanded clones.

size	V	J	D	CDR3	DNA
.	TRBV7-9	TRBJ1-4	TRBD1	CASSPGQGDEKLFF	TGTGCCAGCAGCCCCGGACAGGGTGACGAAAAACTGTTTTTT
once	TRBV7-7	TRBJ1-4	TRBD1	CASSLGDREGNEKLFF	TGTGCCAGCAGCTTAGGGGACAGGGAAGGAAATGAAAAACTGTTTTTT
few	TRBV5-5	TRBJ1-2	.	CASSSDSYGYTF	TGTGCCAGCAGCTCCGACAGCTATGGCTACACCTTC
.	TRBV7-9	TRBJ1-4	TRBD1	CASSFRGTGDEKLFF	TGTGCCAGCAGCTTTCGCGGGACAGGGGACGAAAAACTGTTTTTT
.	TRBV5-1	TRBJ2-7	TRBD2	CASSFSGSWEQYF	TGCGCCAGCAGCTTTAGCGGGAGTTGGGAGCAGTACTTC
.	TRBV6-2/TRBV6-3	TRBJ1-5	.	CASSYAAGGGQPQHF	TGTGCCAGCAGTTACGCGGCCGGGGGGGGTCAGCCCCAGCATTTT
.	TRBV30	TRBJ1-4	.	CAWADTYEKLFF	TGTGCCTGGGCGGACACCTATGAAAAACTGTTTTTT
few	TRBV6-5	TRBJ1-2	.	CASGETGNYGYTF	TGTGCCAGCGGGGAAACGGGGAACTATGGCTACACCTTC
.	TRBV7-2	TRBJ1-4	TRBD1	CASSLTGDPEKLFF	TGTGCCAGCAGCTTAACAGGGGACCCTGAAAAACTGTTTTTT
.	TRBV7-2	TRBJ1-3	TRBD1	CASSLDRVRAGNTIYF	TGTGCCAGCAGCCTCGACAGGGTGAGGGCTGGAAACACCATATATTTT
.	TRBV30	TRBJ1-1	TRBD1	CAWSVRDRPYTEAFF	TGTGCCTGGAGTGTACGGGACAGGCCCTACACTGAAGCTTTCTTT
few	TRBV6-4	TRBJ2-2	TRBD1	CASSETGDSGELFF	TGTGCCAGCAGTGAGACAGGGGATTCCGGGGAGCTGTTTTTT
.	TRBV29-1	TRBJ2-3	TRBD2	CSVEVLAGILDTQYF	TGCAGCGTTGAAGTTCTAGCGGGGATATTAGATACGCAGTATTTT
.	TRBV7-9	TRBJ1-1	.	CASSPRRTEAFF	TGTGCCAGCAGCCCGCGGCGGACTGAAGCTTTCTTT
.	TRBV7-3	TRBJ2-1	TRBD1	CASSFRGQVGNEQFF	TGTGCCAGCAGCTTCCGGGGACAGGTGGGCAATGAGCAGTTCTTC
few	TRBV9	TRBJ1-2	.	CASRAEGGYTF	TGTGCCAGCAGGGCCGAGGGTGGCTACACCTTC
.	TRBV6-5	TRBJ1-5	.	CASTDGGYQPQHF	TGTGCCAGCACGGACGGGGGTTATCAGCCCCAGCATTTT
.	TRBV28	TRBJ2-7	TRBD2	CASSFPSGSSYEQYF	TGTGCCAGCAGTTTCCCTAGCGGGAGCTCCTACGAGCAGTACTTC
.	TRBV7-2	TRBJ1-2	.	CASSFGGAGGYTF	TGTGCCAGCAGCTTTGGGGGGGCGGGTGGCTACACCTTC
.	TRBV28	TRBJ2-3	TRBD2	CASSNRLAGWGDTQYF	TGTGCCAGCAGTAATAGACTAGCAGGGTGGGGAGATACGCAGTATTTT
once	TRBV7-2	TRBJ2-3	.	CASRGGGGSTDTQYF	TGTGCCAGCAGAGGGGGGGGAGGGAGCACAGATACGCAGTATTTT
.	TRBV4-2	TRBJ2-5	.	CASSPVSHSTFGTQYF	TGTGCCAGCAGCCCCGTGAGCCACTCCACGTTTGGGACCCAGTACTTC
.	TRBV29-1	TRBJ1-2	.	CSVGQEYGYTF	TGCAGCGTTGGCCAGGAATATGGCTACACCTTC
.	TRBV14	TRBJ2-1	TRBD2	CASSPHPTSGGNEQFF	TGTGCCAGCAGCCCACACCCGACTAGCGGGGGTAATGAGCAGTTCTTC
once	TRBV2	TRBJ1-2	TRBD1	CASWAWGDRVDYGYTF	TGTGCCAGCTGGGCCTGGGGGGACAGGGTGGACTATGGCTACACCTTC
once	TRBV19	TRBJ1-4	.	CASSIVPGTGGEKLFF	TGTGCCAGTAGTATAGTTCCCGGAACAGGCGGCGAAAAACTGTTTTTT
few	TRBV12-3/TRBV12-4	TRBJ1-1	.	CASSLSGDTEAFF	TGTGCCAGCAGTTTATCGGGGGACACTGAAGCTTTCTTT
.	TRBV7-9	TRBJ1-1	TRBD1	CASSLQGANTEAFF	TGTGCCAGCAGCTTACAGGGGGCAAACACTGAAGCTTTCTTT
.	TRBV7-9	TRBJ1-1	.	CASSSSAEAFF	TGTGCCAGCAGCTCTTCAGCTGAAGCTTTCTTT
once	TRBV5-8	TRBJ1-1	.	CASRTRGITEAFF	TGTGCCAGCAGAACAAGGGGGATAACTGAAGCTTTCTTT
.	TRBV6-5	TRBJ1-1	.	CASSYSIGIQPTEAFF	TGTGCCAGCAGTTACTCGATTGGTATACAGCCCACTGAAGCTTTCTTT
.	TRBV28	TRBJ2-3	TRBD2	CASSFGLAGDTQYF	TGTGCCAGCAGTTTCGGACTAGCGGGAGATACGCAGTATTTT
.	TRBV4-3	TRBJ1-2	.	CASSQDQSGDYGYTF	TGCGCCAGCAGCCAAGATCAGTCGGGGGACTATGGCTACACCTTC
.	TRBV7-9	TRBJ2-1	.	CASSVERRSYNEQFF	TGTGCCAGCAGCGTCGAGCGGAGATCCTACAATGAGCAGTTCTTC
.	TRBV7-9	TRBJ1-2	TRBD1	CASSLEDRAYGYTF	TGTGCCAGCAGCTTAGAGGACAGGGCCTATGGCTACACCTTC
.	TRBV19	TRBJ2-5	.	CASSPTDGDQETQYF	TGTGCCAGTAGTCCGACCGACGGGGACCAAGAGACCCAGTACTTC
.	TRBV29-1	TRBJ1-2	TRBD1	CSVDVQGAGLYGYTF	TGCAGCGTTGATGTACAGGGGGCTGGTCTCTATGGCTACACCTTC
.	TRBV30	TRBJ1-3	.	CAWSVSGGNTIYF	TGTGCCTGGAGTGTGTCAGGTGGAAACACCATATATTTT
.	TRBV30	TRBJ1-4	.	CAWGRGRDNEKLFF	TGTGCCTGGGGCCGGGGGAGAGATAATGAAAAACTGTTTTTT
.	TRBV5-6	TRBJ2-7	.	CASSLNLFYEQYF	TGTGCCAGCAGCTTAAATCTTTTCTACGAGCAGTACTTC
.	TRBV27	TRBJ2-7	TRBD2	CASSQRGLPYEQYF	TGTGCCAGCAGCCAGCGGGGGCTTCCCTACGAGCAGTACTTC